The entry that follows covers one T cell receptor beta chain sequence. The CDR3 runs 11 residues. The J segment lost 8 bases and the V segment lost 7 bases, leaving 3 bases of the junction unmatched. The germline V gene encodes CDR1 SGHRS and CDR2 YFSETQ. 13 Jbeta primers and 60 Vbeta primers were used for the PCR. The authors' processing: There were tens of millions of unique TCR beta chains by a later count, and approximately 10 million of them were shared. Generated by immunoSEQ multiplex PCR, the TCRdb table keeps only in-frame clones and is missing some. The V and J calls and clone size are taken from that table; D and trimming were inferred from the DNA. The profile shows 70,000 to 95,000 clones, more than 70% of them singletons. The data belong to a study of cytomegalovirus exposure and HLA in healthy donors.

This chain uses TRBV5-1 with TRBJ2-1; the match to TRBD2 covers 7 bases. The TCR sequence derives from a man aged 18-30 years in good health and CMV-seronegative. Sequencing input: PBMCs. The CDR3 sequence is CASSSGHEQFF. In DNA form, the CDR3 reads TGCGCCAGCTCTAGCGGACATGAGCAGTTCTTC.